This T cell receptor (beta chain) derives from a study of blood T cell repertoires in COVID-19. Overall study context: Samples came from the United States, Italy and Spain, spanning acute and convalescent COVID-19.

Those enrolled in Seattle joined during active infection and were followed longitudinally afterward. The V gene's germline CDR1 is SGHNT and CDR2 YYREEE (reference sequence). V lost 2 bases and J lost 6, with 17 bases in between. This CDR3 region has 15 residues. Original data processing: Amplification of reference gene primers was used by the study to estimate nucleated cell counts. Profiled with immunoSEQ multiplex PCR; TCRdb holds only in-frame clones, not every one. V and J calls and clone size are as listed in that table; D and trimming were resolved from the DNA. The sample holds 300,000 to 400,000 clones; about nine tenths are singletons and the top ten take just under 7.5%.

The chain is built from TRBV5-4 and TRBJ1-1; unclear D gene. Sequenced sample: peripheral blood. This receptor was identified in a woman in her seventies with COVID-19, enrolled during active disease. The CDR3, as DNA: TGTGCCAGCAGCTTTCCAGAGGGCTCCACGGCTGAAGCTTTCTTT. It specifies CASSFPEGSTAEAFF.